This T cell receptor (beta chain) was retrieved from a study of identical twins. Using its own MiXCR run on the 5' RACE reads, TCRdb lists one record per CDR3 protein. This sample has approximately 300,000 distinct CDR3 sequences, with roughly 9.8% found just once. V lost 10 bases and J 2 bases, leaving 15 bases between the germline ends. The CDR3 spans 13 residues. Germline V gene sequence: CDR1 MNHNS, CDR2 SASEGT. This clonotype has at least ten counts. The data were also submitted as part of a second study, on yellow fever vaccine responses in identical twins.

The receptor comes from a woman aged 18 to 35 in good health. The rearrangement joins TRBV6-1 to TRBJ2-7, with D possibly matching TRBD1 (6 bases). Source material: CD8+ T cells sorted from blood. The CDR3 coding sequence is TGTGCCACCCGTGGCAGGGGTGCCTACGAGCAGTACTTC. This translates into CATRGRGAYEQYF.